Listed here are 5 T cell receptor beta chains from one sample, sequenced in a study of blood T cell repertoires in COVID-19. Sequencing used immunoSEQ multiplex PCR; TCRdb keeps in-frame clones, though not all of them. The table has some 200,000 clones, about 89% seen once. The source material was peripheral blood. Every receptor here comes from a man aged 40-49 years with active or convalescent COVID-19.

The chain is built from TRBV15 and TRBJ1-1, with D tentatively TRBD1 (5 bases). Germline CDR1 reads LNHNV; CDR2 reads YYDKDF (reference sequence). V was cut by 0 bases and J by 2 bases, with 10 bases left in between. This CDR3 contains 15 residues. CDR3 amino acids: CATSREQGPNTEAFF. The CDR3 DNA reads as TGTGCCACCAGCAGAGAGCAGGGCCCCAACACTGAAGCTTTCTTT.

CDR3 region: CASSQDLRETQYF. CDR3 DNA: TGTGCCAGCAGCCAAGATCTACGGGAGACCCAGTACTTC. The V gene is TRBV3-1 (or the pseudogene TRBV3-2), the J gene TRBJ2-5, with D uncertain. CDR1 LGHDT and CDR2 YNNKEL come from the germline V gene (reference sequence). V was clipped by 0 bases and J by 5 bases, with 7 bases between them. The CDR3 extends over 13 amino acids.

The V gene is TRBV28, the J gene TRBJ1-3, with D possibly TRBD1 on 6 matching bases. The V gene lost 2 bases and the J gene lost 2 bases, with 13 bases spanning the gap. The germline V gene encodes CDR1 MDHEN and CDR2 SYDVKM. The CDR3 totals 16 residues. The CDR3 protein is CASSLGQGIAGNTIYF. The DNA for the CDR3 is TGTGCCAGCAGTTTAGGGCAGGGGATTGCTGGAAACACCATATATTTT.

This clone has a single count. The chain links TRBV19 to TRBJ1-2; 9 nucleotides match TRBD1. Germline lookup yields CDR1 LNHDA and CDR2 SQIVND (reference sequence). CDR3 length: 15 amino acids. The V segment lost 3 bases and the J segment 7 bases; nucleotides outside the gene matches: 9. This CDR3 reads CASSMGGQGISGYTF. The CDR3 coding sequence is TGTGCCAGTAGTATGGGGGGACAGGGAATTTCTGGCTACACCTTC.

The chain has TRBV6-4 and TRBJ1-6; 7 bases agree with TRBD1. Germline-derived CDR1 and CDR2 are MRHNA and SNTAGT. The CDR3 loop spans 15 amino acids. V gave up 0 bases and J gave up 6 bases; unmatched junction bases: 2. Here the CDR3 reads CASSDSGQVNSPLHF. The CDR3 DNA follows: TGTGCCAGCAGTGACTCTGGACAGGTTAATTCACCCCTCCACTTT.